Below, 18 T cell receptor beta chains from the same sample are listed, as sequenced in a study of blood T cell repertoires in COVID-19. The repertoire was sequenced with immunoSEQ multiplex PCR; TCRdb's copy has only in-frame clones and lacks some. The sample consists of 330,000 or so clones, 80% to 90% of them appearing once. The material sequenced was PBMCs or T cells enriched from blood (not recorded which). Source of these receptors: a man aged 25 to 40 who had recovered from COVID-19.

The V and J genes are TRBV2 and TRBJ2-7; 9 bases map to TRBD2. The CDR3 loop spans 13 amino acids. J was trimmed by 5 bases and V by 7 bases; bases with no gene match: 6. Per germline, CDR1 SNHLY and CDR2 FYNNEI. DNA for the CDR3: TGTGCCAGCACGGGTCTAGCGGGGAACGAGCAGTACTTC. It codes for CASTGLAGNEQYF.

The chain carries TRBV7-8 and TRBJ2-7, with 8 positions matching TRBD2. The CDR3 runs 18 residues. CDR1 and CDR2 (germline): SGHVS, FQNEAQ. Trimming took 6 bases from V and 6 from J; bases not matched to a gene: 22. The CDR3 sequence is CASRSGLFRGGKLSEQYF. The CDR3 nucleotides are TGTGCCAGCAGATCCGGCCTTTTCCGGGGGGGAAAACTAAGCGAGCAGTACTTC.

The chain couples TRBV5-1 to TRBJ1-2, with 12 bases lining up with TRBD1. There are 16 residues in the CDR3. V trimming: 6 bases; J trimming: 7 bases; junction bases outside the gene matches: 13. Germline CDR1 is SGHRS and CDR2 is YFSETQ. CDR3 sequence (DNA): TGCGCCAGCATCCTTGGCCCCGGGACAGGGGGCTTTGGCTACACCTTC. Protein: CASILGPGTGGFGYTF.

This clone appeared a single time. The rearrangement joins TRBV27 to TRBJ2-3, with 7 positions matching TRBD2. The CDR3 loop spans 15 amino acids. The ends lost 2 bases at V and 3 bases at J; junction bases unmatched: 5. Per the germline V gene, CDR1 is MNHEY and CDR2 is SMNVEV (reference sequence). The CDR3, as DNA: TGTGCCAGCAGTTTAGTCCGGGGGGAGACAGATACGCAGTATTTT. Translating gives CASSLVRGETDTQYF.

The count of this clone is one. The genes are TRBV16 and TRBJ2-3; 7 bases line up with TRBD1. Germline trimming cut 5 bases from V and 0 bases from J; bases unmatched to any gene: 8. CDR1 KGHSY and CDR2 FQNENV come from the germline V gene. This CDR3 is 16 amino acids long. CDR3 residues: CASSELTGVSTDTQYF. The CDR3 coding sequence is TGTGCCAGCAGCGAACTTACAGGGGTGAGCACAGATACGCAGTATTTT.

The rearrangement uses TRBV5-4 and TRBJ1-2; D uncertain. Trimming took 0 bases from V and 4 from J, leaving 10 bases between them. This CDR3 is 14 amino acids long. The germline CDR1 and CDR2 sequences are SGHNT and YYREEE (reference sequence). The DNA of the CDR3 is TGTGCCAGCAGCTTGGGAGGTTTGGGCTATGGCTACACCTTC. Protein sequence: CASSLGGLGYGYTF.

The chain employs TRBV2 and TRBJ1-4; 7 bases line up with TRBD1. The CDR3 loop spans 15 amino acids. V trimming: 4 bases; J trimming: 0 bases; junction bases outside the gene matches: 2. CDR1 and CDR2 (germline): SNHLY, FYNNEI. CDR3 DNA sequence: TGTGCCAGCAGTGCCACAGGGGCAACTAATGAAAAACTGTTTTTT. It translates to CASSATGATNEKLFF.

This chain links TRBV11-2 with TRBJ1-1, with a weak D call TRBD1 (5 bases). Germline loops: CDR1 SGHAT, CDR2 FQNNGV. The CDR3 is made up of 15 amino acids. The V gene lost 0 bases and the J gene lost 3 bases, with 11 bases spanning the gap. DNA for the CDR3: TGTGCCAGCAGCTTAGACCCCGGGACTGACACTGAAGCTTTCTTT. The encoded protein is CASSLDPGTDTEAFF. The variable domain in full, with the rest retrieved from reference TRBV11-2 and TRBJ1-1, is EAGVAQSPRYKIIEKRQSVAFWCNPISGHATLYWYQQILGQGPKLLIQFQNNGVVDDSQLPKDRFSAERLKGVDSTLKIQPAKLEDSAVYLCASSLDPGTDTEAFFGQGTRLTVV.

V gene TRBV20-1 combines with J gene TRBJ1-1; the D gene is possibly TRBD1 (5 bases). The CDR3 totals 11 residues. Germline V gene sequence: CDR1 DFQATT, CDR2 SNEGSKA (reference sequence). Trimming shortened V by 2 bases and J by 6 bases, and 7 bases separated the two germline ends. For the CDR3, the DNA is TGCAGTGCTAGACGACAGTCTGAAGCTTTCTTT. Protein: CSARRQSEAFF.

This clone has only one observation. This chain connects TRBV3-1 (or the pseudogene TRBV3-2) to TRBJ1-3; 7 nucleotides agree with TRBD1. Unmatched junction bases numbered 10, after V lost 5 bases and J lost 6 bases. Germline V gene lookup returns CDR1 LGHDT and CDR2 YNNKEL (reference sequence). The CDR3 loop spans 15 amino acids. The CDR3 spells CASSFYRGTENTIYF. The CDR3 bases are TGTGCCAGCAGCTTCTACAGGGGAACTGAAAACACCATATATTTT.

The chain employs TRBV15 and TRBJ2-7; TRBD1 agrees at 9 bases. The trim removed 8 bases at V and 4 bases at J, leaving 9 bases unmatched. The CDR3 has 14 residues. Germline V lookup: CDR1 LNHNV, CDR2 YYDKDF (reference sequence). CDR3 region: CATSSQGQGYEQYF. The CDR3 nucleotides read TGTGCCACCTCGAGCCAGGGACAGGGTTACGAGCAGTACTTC. The variable domain in full, completed from reference TRBV15 and TRBJ2-7, reads DAMVIQNPRYQVTQFGKPVTLSCSQTLNHNVMYWYQQKSSQAPKLLFHYYDKDFNNEADTPDNFQSRRPNTSFCFLDIRSPGLGDTAMYLCATSSQGQGYEQYFGPGTRLTVT.

The chain has TRBV9 and TRBJ1-2; weak D call: TRBD1 (6 bases). Germline assignment: CDR1 SGDLS and CDR2 YYNGEE. The V end was cut by 1 base, the J end by 1 base, with 11 bases between. CDR3 size: 15 residues. The CDR3 spells CASSVNRDLNYGYTF. The CDR3 DNA reads TGTGCCAGCAGCGTAAACAGGGATCTTAACTATGGCTACACCTTC.

This sequence joins TRBV28 and TRBJ1-2; no clear D. The germline V gene has CDR1 MDHEN and CDR2 SYDVKM. The CDR3 has 15 residues. Trimming removed 0 bases at V and 4 bases at J, with 12 bases between. The CDR3 DNA reads as TGTGCCAGCAGTTTATGGTCCGGGGTGGGCTATGGCTACACCTTC. Amino acids: CASSLWSGVGYGYTF.

Points on this clone: The sample carries other DNA sequences with the same CDR3. V and J are TRBV10-3 and TRBJ2-7; 8 bases are a match to TRBD1. V trimming: 6 bases; J trimming: 0 bases; junction bases outside the gene matches: 4. CDR3 length: 14 residues. Germline CDR1 reads ENHRY; CDR2 reads SYGVKD. The CDR3 spells CAISPGTGSYEQYF. CDR3 DNA sequence: TGTGCCATCAGCCCCGGGACAGGCTCCTACGAGCAGTACTTC.

Comments on this clone: The same CDR3 arises from other DNA sequences in this sample as well. The J gene is TRBJ2-5, the V gene TRBV28, with a possible D match to TRBD2 (6 bases). Germline lookup yields CDR1 MDHEN and CDR2 SYDVKM. V was clipped by 3 bases and J by 1 base, with 9 bases between them. The CDR3 is 14 residues long. In DNA form, the CDR3 reads TGTGCCAGCAGTTTGAGGGACTTCCAAGAGACCCAGTACTTC. It translates to CASSLRDFQETQYF.

This clone appeared a single time. At the DNA level, this CDR3 is encoded by other sequences in the same sample as well. V and J are TRBV12-3 or TRBV12-4 and TRBJ2-1; D unresolved. The CDR3 loop spans 12 amino acids. V was pared by 5 bases and J by 4 bases, with 6 bases between. CDR3 sequence: CASSPGYNEQFF. DNA of the CDR3: TGTGCCAGCAGTCCAGGTTACAATGAGCAGTTCTTC.

The CDR3 protein is CASSSPSGMYTGELFF. CDR3 sequence (DNA): TGTGCCAGCAGTTCCCCATCCGGGATGTACACCGGGGAGCTGTTTTTT. The chain carries TRBV28 and TRBJ2-2; tentatively, D is TRBD2 (5 bases). The V gene's germline CDR1 is MDHEN and CDR2 SYDVKM. This CDR3 is built from 16 residues. Trimming cost V 4 bases and J 3 bases, with 15 bases left between them.

Notes on this clone: One end of the junction is discordant with germline, which a read error may explain. The CDR3 protein is CASSLDRLDPQYF. The CDR3 DNA sequence: TGTGCCAGCAGTTTGGATCGACTAGATCCGCAGTATTTT. The genes are TRBV28 and TRBJ2-3; possibly TRBD2 for D (6 bases). The germline V gene encodes CDR1 MDHEN and CDR2 SYDVKM. The CDR3 length is 13 residues.